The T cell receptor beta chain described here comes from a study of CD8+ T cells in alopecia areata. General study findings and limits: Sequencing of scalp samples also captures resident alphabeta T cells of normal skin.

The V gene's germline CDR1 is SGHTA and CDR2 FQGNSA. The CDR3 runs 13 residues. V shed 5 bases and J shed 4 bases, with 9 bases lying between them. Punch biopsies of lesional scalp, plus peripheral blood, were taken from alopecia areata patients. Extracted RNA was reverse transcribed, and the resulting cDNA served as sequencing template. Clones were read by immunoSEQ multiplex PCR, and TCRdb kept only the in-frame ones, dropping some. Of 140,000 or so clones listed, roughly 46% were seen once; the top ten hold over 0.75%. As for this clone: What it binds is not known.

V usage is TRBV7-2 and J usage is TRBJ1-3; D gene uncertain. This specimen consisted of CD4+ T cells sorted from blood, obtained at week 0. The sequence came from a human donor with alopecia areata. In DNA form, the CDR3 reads TGTGCCAGCAGCGCACTGCAGGGAAACACCATATATTTT. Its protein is CASSALQGNTIYF.